This TCR beta chain was captured by sequencing in a study of blood T cell repertoires in COVID-19. In the study overall: T cells, B-cell-depleted T cells, or PBMCs provided the cDNA or gDNA that served as material.

This CDR3 has 16 residues. Germline V gene data show CDR1 as SGDLS and CDR2 as YYNGEE. V was pared by 4 bases and J by 5 bases, with 7 bases of the junction left unmatched. Methods used by the authors: Amplification from reference gene primers served as the basis for estimated nucleated cell counts. This table comes from immunoSEQ multiplex PCR, and its TCRdb copy is limited to in-frame clones, with some not included. D and trimming come from the DNA, and the V and J calls and clone size come from that table. The sample gives more than 200,000 clones, over 70% of which show up once; approximately 7.9% is in the top ten.

Sequencing input: peripheral blood. The source is a woman aged 80 or over with acute or convalescent COVID-19. This sequence joins TRBV9 and TRBJ1-6; TRBD1 agrees at 9 bases. Here the CDR3 DNA reads TGTGCCAGCAGCCCGCGGACAGGGGTTGATAATTCACCCCTCCACTTT. Translated, it gives CASSPRTGVDNSPLHF.